The clone carrying this T cell receptor beta chain was observed a few times. The data originate from a study of T cells in Graves' hyperthyroidism and ophthalmopathy. This CDR3 is built from 15 residues. The V gene end was trimmed by 5 bases and the J gene end by 4 bases; junction bases not matched to a gene: 4. The germline V gene has CDR1 SGHKS and CDR2 YYEKEE (reference sequence). The source material, RNA transcripts, was used to amplify TCR beta CDR3 regions. Researchers ran a first-round RT-PCR on the TCR CDR3 using the HTBI primer set. In TCRdb, the multiplex PCR reads were re-called with MiXCR into one record per CDR3 protein. The sample carries 500,000 or so distinct CDR3 sequences, around 15% recorded once.

The sequence was collected from a woman in her 30s with Graves' ophthalmopathy. The sample consisted of blood. J is TRBJ2-7 and V is TRBV5-5, with 15 positions matching TRBD2. CDR3 loop: CASSWTSGRGYEQYF. For the CDR3, the DNA is TGTGCCAGCAGTTGGACTAGCGGGAGGGGGTACGAGCAGTACTTC.